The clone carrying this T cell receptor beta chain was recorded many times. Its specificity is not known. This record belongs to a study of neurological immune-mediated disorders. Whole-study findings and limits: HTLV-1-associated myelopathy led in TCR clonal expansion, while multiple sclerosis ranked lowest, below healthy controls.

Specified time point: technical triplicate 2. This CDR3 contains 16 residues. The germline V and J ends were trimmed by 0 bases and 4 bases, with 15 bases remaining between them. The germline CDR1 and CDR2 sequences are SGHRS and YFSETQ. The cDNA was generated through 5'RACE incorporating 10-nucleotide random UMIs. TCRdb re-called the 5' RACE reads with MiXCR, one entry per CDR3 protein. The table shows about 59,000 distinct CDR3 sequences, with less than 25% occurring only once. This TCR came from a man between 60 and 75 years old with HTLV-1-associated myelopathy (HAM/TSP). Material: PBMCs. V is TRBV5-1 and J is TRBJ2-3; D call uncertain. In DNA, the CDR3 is TGCGCCAGCAGCTTGGCCGGTCTAAGGACCGCAGATACGCAGTATTTT. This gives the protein CASSLAGLRTADTQYF.